The 6 T cell receptor beta chains listed next were all sequenced from one sample in a study of blood T cell repertoires in COVID-19. This table comes from immunoSEQ multiplex PCR, and its TCRdb copy is limited to in-frame clones, with some not included. The sample has under 150,000 clones, about 91% seen once. The sequencing input was peripheral blood. The receptors here all came from a human donor in a cohort sampled during active COVID-19.

This rearrangement joins TRBV6-5 to TRBJ2-7; 7 nucleotides align to TRBD1. The CDR3 runs 13 residues. The trim removed 5 bases at V and 13 bases at J, leaving 14 bases unmatched. CDR1 is MNHEY, CDR2 SVGAGI, per germline. CDR3 in DNA: TGTGCCAGCAGTCGGACCGGGACAGCCCTTTTCTACTTC. Translating it yields CASSRTGTALFYF.

The chain recombines TRBV7-9 with TRBJ1-5, with D unresolved. Trimming left V 4 bases short and J 6 bases short, with 10 bases between. Germline CDR1 is SEHNR and CDR2 is FQNEAQ (reference sequence). This CDR3 has 13 residues. CDR3 in DNA: TGTGCCAGCAGCTCGGATCGAGGTCAGCCCCAGCATTTT. Translating it yields CASSSDRGQPQHF.

The CDR3 DNA follows: TGTGCCAGGGAAGGGCGGGTAACTGAAGCTTTCTTT. Its translation: CAREGRVTEAFF. J is TRBJ1-1 and V is TRBV12-3 or TRBV12-4, with unresolved D. This CDR3 comprises 12 residues. Trimming cost V 9 bases and J 5 bases, with 13 bases left between them.

The chain couples TRBV7-2 to TRBJ1-3; 7 bases align to TRBD1. Germline-derived CDR1 and CDR2 are SGHTA and FQGNSA. V was clipped by 6 bases and J by 0 bases; unmatched bases: 8. The CDR3 has 16 amino acids. The CDR3 here is CASSFYSGGSGNTIYF. In DNA form, the CDR3 reads TGTGCCAGCAGTTTTTACTCAGGGGGCTCTGGAAACACCATATATTTT.

This clone was detected only a few times. The J gene is TRBJ1-2, the V gene TRBV19; D is unclear. This CDR3 comprises 12 residues. From germline, CDR1 is LNHDA and CDR2 SQIVND (reference sequence). The ends were cut back, 3 bases at V and 4 bases at J, with 6 bases in the middle. This chain's CDR3 is CASSMALYGYTF. CDR3 DNA: TGTGCCAGTAGTATGGCCCTCTATGGCTACACCTTC.

The chain has TRBV6-5 and TRBJ1-3; 9 nucleotides match TRBD1. The germline CDR1 and CDR2 sequences are MNHEY and SVGAGI. The CDR3 spans 16 residues. Trimming removed 2 bases from V and 0 bases from J; junction bases left unmatched: 2. Here the CDR3 DNA reads TGTGCCAGCAGTTACGGGACAGGGACCTCTGGAAACACCATATATTTT. It codes for CASSYGTGTSGNTIYF.